This TCR beta chain came from a study of neoadjuvant anti-PD-1 for oral cavity cancer (dated by TCRdb to about 2021). With respect to the entire study: Before undergoing curative-intent surgical resection, most patients got three to four biweekly nivolumab doses at 3 mg/kg. Under RECIST 1.1, a patient counted as a responder if showing complete response, partial response or stable disease, and as a non-responder if showing progression. The parent correlative cohort included 11 to 13 patients, with an approximately 30% response rate. A fourth nivolumab dose was given around day 43 to patients without progression, and definitive surgical resection was performed in those patients on days 50-56. The study at large found these results: Higher pretreatment blood TCRbeta clonality and lower post-treatment tumor TCRbeta clonality were correlated with higher pretreatment blood Treg/Th17 ratios. After neoadjuvant nivolumab, significantly higher T cell clonality (Gini index) was found within PBMCs in non-responders than in responders. The TCR analyses had only three patients in each response group, and the authors called for validation in larger cohorts.

In the paper's terms, the time point label means: after neoadjuvant nivolumab, at surgical resection. The patients had newly diagnosed stage II-IVA oral cavity squamous cell carcinoma and had not received any prior systemic or radiation treatment. Everyone in the cohort had locally advanced, HPV-negative oral cavity squamous cell carcinoma. Peripheral blood mononuclear cells were analyzed directly and were not maintained or expanded in culture. Samples were obtained from a longitudinal correlative study of a single-arm phase II trial of neoadjuvant nivolumab in oral cavity squamous cell carcinoma. Subject-matched pre- and post-treatment PBMCs and tumors from three responders and three non-responders underwent genomic DNA-based TCRbeta sequencing. Peripheral blood mononuclear cells were collected before nivolumab treatment and again after treatment, at the time of surgery. The Maxwell RSC DNA from Cells kit was used to extract genomic DNA from PBMCs.

For deep sequencing of PBMC libraries, mostly 450 to 500 ng of input genomic DNA was used, and six replicates were run per sample. The immunoSEQ hsTCRbeta kit was used to prepare TCRbeta libraries, following the manufacturer's instructions. The completed libraries were mixed into a single pool at 3 nM, then sequenced with an Illumina NovaSeq 6000 S4 flow cell. Turning to the authors' computational methods: Raw data preprocessing and quality control were performed with the immunoSEQ Analyzer. The analysis was limited to productive rearrangements, and each clonotype was defined by a unique CDR3 amino acid sequence. Repertoire clonality was estimated as the Gini-Simpson index, which was computed with the R package tcR. Student's t test was used to compare Gini indices, and Pearson correlation was used to assess associations with tumor size change. TCRdb retrieved this table from immuneACCESS and kept in-frame rearrangements only. Not all clones are present; in checked studies, unresolved V genes account for under half, and no reason is known for the remainder. The V and J calls and clone size were taken over from that table, and D and trimming were inferred from the DNA. The sample table shows over 65,000 clones, and approximately 87% are seen once. The ten largest clones add up to approximately 2.6% of the sample.

Remarks on this clone: The antigen this receptor binds is unknown. No base-level quality is on record; no much larger clone is a single base apart.

The starting material was PBMCs, obtained after nivolumab (anti-PD-1) treatment. This clonotype was sampled from a person aged 35-80 years with oral cavity squamous cell carcinoma.

The sequenced DNA: TGCGCCAGCAGCTTGGGTGCGACCTTGAACACTGAAGCTTTCTTT. It translates as CASSLGATLNTEAFF. The chain joins TRBV5-1 to TRBJ1-1, with the D gene not confidently named. V is clipped by 0 bases and J by 0 bases, and the sequence between their germline boundaries is 9 bases long. CDR1 and CDR2, per the germline V gene, are SGHRS and YFSETQ. Taken from cysteine to phenylalanine, the CDR3 has 15 residues. Solely the CDR3 DNA is kept, with 45 bases framed from the first base.